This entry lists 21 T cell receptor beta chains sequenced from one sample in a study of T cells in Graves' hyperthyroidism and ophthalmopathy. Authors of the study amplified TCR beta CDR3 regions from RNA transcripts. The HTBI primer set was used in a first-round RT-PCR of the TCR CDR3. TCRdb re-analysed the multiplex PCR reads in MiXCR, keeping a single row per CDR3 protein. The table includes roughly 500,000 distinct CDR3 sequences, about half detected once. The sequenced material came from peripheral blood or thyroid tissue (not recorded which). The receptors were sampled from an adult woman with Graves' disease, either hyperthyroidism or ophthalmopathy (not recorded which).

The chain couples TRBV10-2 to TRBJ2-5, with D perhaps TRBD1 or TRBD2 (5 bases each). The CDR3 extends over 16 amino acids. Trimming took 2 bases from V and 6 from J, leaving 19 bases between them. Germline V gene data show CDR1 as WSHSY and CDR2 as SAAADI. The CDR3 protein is CASSEVGTLGRKTQYF. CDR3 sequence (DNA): TGCGCCAGCAGTGAGGTCGGGACCCTGGGTAGAAAGACCCAGTACTTC.

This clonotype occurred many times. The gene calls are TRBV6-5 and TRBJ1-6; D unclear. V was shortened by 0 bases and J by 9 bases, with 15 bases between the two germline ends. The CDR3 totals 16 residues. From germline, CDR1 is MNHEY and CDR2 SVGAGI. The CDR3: CASSYSSIGPVSPLHF. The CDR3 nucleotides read TGTGCCAGCAGTTACTCGAGTATAGGGCCGGTTTCACCCCTCCACTTT.

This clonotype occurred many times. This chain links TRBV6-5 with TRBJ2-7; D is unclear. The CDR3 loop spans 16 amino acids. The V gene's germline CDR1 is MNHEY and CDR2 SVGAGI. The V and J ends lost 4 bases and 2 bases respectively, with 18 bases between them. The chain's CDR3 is CASSSPVGGPPYEQYF. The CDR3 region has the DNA TGTGCCAGCAGTTCCCCAGTTGGCGGCCCGCCCTACGAGCAGTACTTC.

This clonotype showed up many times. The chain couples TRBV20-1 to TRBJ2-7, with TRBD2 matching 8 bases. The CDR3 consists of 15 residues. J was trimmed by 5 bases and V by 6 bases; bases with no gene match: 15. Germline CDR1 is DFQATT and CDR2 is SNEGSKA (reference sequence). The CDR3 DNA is TGCAGTGCAGGGTCCCAGAGAGCGGGAGCCGACGAGCAGTACTTC. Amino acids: CSAGSQRAGADEQYF.

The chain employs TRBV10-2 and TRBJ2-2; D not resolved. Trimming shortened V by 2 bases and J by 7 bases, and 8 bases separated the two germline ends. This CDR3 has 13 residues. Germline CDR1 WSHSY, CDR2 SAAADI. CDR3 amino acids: CASSEHWNGELFF. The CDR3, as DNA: TGCGCCAGCAGTGAGCACTGGAACGGGGAGCTGTTTTTT.

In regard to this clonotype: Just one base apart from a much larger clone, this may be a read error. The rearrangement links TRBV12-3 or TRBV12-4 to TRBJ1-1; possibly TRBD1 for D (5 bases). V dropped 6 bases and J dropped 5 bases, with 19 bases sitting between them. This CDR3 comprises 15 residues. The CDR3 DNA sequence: TGTGCCAGCAGGTATCGCCCTCAGGGATTGACTGAAGCTTTCTTT. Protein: CASRYRPQGLTEAFF.

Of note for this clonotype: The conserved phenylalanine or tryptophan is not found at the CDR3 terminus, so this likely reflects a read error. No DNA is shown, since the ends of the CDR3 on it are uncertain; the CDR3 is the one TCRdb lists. The CDR3 spells CASSFENRESVATI. This rearrangement joins TRBV7-9 to TRBJ2-5; TRBD1, the table's D call, was not compared with the DNA. Germline lookup yields CDR1 SEHNR and CDR2 FQNEAQ (reference sequence). The CDR3 region is 14 residues in length, termini included.

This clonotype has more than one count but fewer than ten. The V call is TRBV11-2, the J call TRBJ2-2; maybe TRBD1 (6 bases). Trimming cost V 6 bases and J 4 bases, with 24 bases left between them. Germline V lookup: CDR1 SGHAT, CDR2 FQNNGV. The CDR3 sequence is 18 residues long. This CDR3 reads CASRGLGRGRSSTGELFF. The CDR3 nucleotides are TGTGCCAGCAGAGGACTCGGCAGGGGAAGGTCGAGCACCGGGGAGCTGTTTTTT.

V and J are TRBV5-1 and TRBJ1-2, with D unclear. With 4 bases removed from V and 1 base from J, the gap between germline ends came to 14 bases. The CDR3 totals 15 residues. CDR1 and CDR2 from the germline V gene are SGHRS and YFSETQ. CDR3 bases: TGCGCCAGCAGCCCGGACGGTGGGTTTAACTATGGCTACACCTTC. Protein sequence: CASSPDGGFNYGYTF.

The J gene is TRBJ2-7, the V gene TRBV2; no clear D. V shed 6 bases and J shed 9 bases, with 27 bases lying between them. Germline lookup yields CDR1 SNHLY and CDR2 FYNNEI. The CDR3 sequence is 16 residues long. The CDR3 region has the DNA TGTGCCAGCAGCTTAGGCACAGCCCTGGAGAATTACTGGCAGTACTTC. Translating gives CASSLGTALENYWQYF.

CDR3 nucleotide sequence: TGTGCCACCAGTATCCGGGGTTCCACTGAAGCTTTCTTT. This translates into CATSIRGSTEAFF. J is TRBJ1-1 and V is TRBV15; D gene uncertain. The germline V and J ends were trimmed by 6 bases and 4 bases, with 12 bases remaining between them. From germline, CDR1 is LNHNV and CDR2 YYDKDF (reference sequence). The CDR3 length is 13 residues.

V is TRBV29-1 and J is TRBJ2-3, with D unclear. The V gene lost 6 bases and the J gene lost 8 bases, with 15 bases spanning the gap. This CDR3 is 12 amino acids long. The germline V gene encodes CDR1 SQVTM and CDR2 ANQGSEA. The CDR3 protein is CSVGLQRRTQYF. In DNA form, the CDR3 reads TGCAGCGTAGGCTTACAGAGGCGTACGCAGTATTTT.

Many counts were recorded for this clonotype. Here the CDR3 reads CSARWGTGELFF. The DNA of the CDR3 is TGCAGTGCTAGATGGGGGACCGGGGAGCTGTTTTTT. The chain couples TRBV20-1 to TRBJ2-2; the D gene could be TRBD1 or TRBD2 (5 bases each). The CDR3 totals 12 residues. Germline V gives CDR1 DFQATT, CDR2 SNEGSKA (reference sequence). V was clipped by 2 bases and J by 5 bases, with 6 bases between them.

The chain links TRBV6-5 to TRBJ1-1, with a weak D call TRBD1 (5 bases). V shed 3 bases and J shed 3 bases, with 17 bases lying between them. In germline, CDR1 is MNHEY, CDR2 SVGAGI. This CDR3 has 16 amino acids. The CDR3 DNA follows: TGTGCCAGCAGTTATTTTGGGGCAGGTCCAGACACTGAAGCTTTCTTT. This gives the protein CASSYFGAGPDTEAFF.

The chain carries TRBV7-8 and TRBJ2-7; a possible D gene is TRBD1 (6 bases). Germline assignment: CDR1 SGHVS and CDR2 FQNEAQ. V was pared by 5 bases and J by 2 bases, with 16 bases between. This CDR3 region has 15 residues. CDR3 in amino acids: CASSPTGSPTYEQYF. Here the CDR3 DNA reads TGTGCCAGCAGCCCTACAGGGAGCCCTACCTACGAGCAGTACTTC.

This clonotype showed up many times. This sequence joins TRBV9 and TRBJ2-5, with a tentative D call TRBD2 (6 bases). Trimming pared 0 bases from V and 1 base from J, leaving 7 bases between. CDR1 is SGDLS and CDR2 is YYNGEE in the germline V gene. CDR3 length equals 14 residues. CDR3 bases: TGTGCCAGCAGCGTAGGTAGCGGCCAAGAGACCCAGTACTTC. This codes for CASSVGSGQETQYF.

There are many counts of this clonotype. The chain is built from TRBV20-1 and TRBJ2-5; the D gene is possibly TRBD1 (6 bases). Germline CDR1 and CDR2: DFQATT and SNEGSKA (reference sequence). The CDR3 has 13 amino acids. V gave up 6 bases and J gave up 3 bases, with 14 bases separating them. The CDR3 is CSAPGRGKETQYF. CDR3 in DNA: TGCAGTGCCCCCGGTAGGGGGAAAGAGACCCAGTACTTC.

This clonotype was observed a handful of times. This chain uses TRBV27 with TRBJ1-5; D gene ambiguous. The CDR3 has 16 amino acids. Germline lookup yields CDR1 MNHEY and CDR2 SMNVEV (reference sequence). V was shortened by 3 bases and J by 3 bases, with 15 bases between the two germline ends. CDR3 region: CASSFVPPRANQPQHF. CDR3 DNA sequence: TGTGCCAGCAGTTTCGTACCTCCGAGGGCCAATCAGCCCCAGCATTTT.

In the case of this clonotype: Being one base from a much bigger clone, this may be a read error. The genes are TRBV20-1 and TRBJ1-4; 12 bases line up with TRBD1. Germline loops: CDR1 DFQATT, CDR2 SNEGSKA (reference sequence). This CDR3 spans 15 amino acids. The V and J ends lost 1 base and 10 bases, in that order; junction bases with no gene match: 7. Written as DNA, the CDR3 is TGCAGTGCTAGAGGGGGGACAGGGGGCATTGGAAAACTGTTTTTT. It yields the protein CSARGGTGGIGKLFF.

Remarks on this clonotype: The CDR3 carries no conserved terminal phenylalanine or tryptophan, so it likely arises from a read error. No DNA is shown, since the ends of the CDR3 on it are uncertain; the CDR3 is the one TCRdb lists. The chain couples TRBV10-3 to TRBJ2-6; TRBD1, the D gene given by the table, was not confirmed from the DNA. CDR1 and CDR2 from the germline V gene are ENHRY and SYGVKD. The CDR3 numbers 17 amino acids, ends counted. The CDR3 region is CAIGQLFPASGANVLVL.

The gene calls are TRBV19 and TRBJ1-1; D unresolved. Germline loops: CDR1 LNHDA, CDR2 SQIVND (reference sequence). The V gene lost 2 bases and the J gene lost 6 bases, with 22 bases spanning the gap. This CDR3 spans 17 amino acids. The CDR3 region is CASSITGREGRLPEAFF. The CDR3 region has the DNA TGTGCCAGTAGTATAACGGGCCGTGAGGGCAGGCTTCCTGAAGCTTTCTTT.